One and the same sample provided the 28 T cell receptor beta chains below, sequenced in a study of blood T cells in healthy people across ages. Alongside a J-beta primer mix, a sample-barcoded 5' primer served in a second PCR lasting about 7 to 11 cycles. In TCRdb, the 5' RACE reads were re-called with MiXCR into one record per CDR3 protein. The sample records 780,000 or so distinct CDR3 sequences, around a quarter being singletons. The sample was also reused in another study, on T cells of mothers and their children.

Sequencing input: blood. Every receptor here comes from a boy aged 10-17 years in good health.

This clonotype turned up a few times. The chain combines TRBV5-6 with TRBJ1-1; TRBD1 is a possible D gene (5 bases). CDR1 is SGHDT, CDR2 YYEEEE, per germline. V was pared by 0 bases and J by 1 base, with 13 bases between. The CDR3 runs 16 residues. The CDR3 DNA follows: TGTGCCAGCAGCTTGGTAGGGACGGAGACGAACACTGAAGCTTTCTTT. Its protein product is CASSLVGTETNTEAFF. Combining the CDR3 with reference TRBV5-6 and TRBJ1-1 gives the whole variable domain DAGVTQSPTHLIKTRGQQVTLRCSPKSGHDTVSWYQQALGQGPQFIFQYYEEEERQRGNFPDRFSGHQFPNYSSELNVNALLLGDSALYLCASSLVGTETNTEAFFGQGTRLTVV.

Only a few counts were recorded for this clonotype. CDR3 amino acids: CASSLEPGLGNQPQHF. Here the CDR3 DNA reads TGCGCCAGCAGCTTGGAGCCTGGACTGGGAAATCAGCCCCAGCATTTT. J is TRBJ1-5 and V is TRBV5-1; D not resolved. This CDR3 has 16 residues. Trimming pared 0 bases from V and 4 bases from J, leaving 14 bases between. Germline loops: CDR1 SGHRS, CDR2 YFSETQ.

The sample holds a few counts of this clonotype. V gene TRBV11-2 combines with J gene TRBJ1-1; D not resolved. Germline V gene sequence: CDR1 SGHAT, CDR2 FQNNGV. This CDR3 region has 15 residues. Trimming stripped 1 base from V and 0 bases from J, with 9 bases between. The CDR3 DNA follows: TGTGCCAGCAGCTTAGCAAGCCCCCTGAACACTGAAGCTTTCTTT. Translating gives CASSLASPLNTEAFF.

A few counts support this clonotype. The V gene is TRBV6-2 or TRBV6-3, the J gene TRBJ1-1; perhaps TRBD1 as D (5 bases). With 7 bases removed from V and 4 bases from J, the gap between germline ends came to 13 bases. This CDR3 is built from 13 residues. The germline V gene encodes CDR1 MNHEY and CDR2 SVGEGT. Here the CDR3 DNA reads TGTGCCAGCAAGATCAGGGTCGGCACTGAAGCTTTCTTT. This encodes CASKIRVGTEAFF.

DNA for the CDR3: TGTGCCAGCAGTGTCGCGGGGGGATTTGGCGAGCAGTACTTC. It translates to CASSVAGGFGEQYF. The rearrangement joins TRBV2 to TRBJ2-7; 8 bases line up with TRBD2. The V gene end was trimmed by 4 bases and the J gene end by 6 bases; junction bases not matched to a gene: 8. This CDR3 region has 14 residues. The germline gives CDR1 SNHLY, CDR2 FYNNEI.

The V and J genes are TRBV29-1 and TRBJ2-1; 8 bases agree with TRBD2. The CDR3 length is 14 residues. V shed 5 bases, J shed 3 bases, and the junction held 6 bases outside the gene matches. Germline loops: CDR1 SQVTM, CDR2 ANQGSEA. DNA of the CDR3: TGCAGCGTTACGGGGAGCGGGGGCTACAATGAGCAGTTCTTC. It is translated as CSVTGSGGYNEQFF.

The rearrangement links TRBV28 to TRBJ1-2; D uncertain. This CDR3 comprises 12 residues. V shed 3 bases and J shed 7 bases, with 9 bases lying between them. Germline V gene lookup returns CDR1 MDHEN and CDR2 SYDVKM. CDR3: CASSLPAGGYTF. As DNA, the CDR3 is TGTGCCAGCAGTTTGCCAGCGGGTGGCTACACCTTC.

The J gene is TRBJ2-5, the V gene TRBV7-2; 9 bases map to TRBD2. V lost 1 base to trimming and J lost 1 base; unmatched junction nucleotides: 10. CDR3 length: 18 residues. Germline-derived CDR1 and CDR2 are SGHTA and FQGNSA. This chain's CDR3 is CASSLEGWGGGAQETQYF. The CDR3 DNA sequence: TGTGCCAGCAGCTTAGAGGGATGGGGCGGGGGGGCCCAAGAGACCCAGTACTTC.

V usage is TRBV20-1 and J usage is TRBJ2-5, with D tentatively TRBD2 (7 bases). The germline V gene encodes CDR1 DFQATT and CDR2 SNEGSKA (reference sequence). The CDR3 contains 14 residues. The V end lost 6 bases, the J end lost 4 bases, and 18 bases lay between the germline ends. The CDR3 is CSAPLGGRAETQYF. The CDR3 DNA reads TGCAGTGCCCCATTGGGGGGGCGCGCAGAGACCCAGTACTTC.

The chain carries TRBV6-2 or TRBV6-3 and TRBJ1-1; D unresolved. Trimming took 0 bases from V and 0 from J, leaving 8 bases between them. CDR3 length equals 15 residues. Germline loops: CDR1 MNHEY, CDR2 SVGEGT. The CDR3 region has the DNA TGTGCCAGCAGTTACTCGGCCAGCATGAACACTGAAGCTTTCTTT. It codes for CASSYSASMNTEAFF.

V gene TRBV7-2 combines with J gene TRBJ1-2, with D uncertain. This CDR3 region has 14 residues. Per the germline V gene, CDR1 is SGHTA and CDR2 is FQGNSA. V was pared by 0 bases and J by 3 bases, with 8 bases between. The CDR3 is CASSLATGDYGYTF. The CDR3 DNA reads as TGTGCCAGCAGCTTAGCAACCGGTGACTATGGCTACACCTTC.

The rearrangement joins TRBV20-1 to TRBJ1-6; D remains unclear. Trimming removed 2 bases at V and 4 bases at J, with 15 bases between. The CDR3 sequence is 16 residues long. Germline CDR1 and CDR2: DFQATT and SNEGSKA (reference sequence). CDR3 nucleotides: TGCAGTGCTAGAAATCTAGGGAATTCTTATAATTCACCCCTCCACTTT. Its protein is CSARNLGNSYNSPLHF.

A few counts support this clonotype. CDR3 nucleotide sequence: TGTGCCAGCAGATCGAGTCCGGTTAGCAATCAGCCCCAGCATTTT. Protein: CASRSSPVSNQPQHF. V is TRBV7-2 and J is TRBJ1-5; D is undetermined. CDR3 length equals 15 residues. With 6 bases removed from V and 0 bases from J, the gap between germline ends came to 12 bases. Germline V CDR1 and CDR2: SGHTA, FQGNSA.

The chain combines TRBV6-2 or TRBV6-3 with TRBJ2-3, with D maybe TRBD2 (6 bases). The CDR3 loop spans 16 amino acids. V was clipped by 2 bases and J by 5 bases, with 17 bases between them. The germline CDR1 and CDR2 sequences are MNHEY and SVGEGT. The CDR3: CASSYNEASERDTQYF. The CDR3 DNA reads TGTGCCAGCAGTTACAACGAGGCTAGCGAACGAGATACGCAGTATTTT.

CDR3 nucleotide sequence: TGTGCCAGCAGCTGGGGGACAGACTCCTACGAGCAGTACTTC. Protein product: CASSWGTDSYEQYF. The chain joins TRBV7-9 to TRBJ2-7; 7 bases align to TRBD1. Trimming took 4 bases from V and 0 from J; bases not matched to a gene: 3. Looked up from germline, CDR1 is SEHNR and CDR2 is FQNEAQ (reference sequence). The CDR3 runs 14 residues.

The CDR3 bases are TGTGCCAGTAGTCCGATGGGACTAGCGGGGGGGCTTGAGCAGTTCTTC. Translated, it gives CASSPMGLAGGLEQFF. The chain has TRBV19 and TRBJ2-5; the match to TRBD2 covers 16 bases. Judging by the DNA end, TRBJ2-1 fits better; the J call may be wrong. Germline CDR1 LNHDA, CDR2 SQIVND (reference sequence). This CDR3 comprises 16 residues.

The CDR3: CASSFEGGTYNEQFF. Written as DNA, the CDR3 is TGTGCCAGCAGTTTCGAGGGGGGGACCTACAATGAGCAGTTCTTC. This chain joins TRBV2 and TRBJ2-1, with D perhaps matching TRBD2 (7 bases). The CDR3 totals 15 residues. Trimming removed 5 bases at V and 2 bases at J, with 13 bases between. CDR1 is SNHLY and CDR2 is FYNNEI in the germline V gene.

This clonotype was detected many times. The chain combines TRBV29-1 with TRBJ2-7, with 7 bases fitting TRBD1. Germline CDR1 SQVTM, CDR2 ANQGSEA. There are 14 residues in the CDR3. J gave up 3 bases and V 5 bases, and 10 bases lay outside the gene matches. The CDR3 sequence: CSVLVRQGIYEQYF. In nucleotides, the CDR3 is TGCAGCGTTTTGGTGAGACAGGGCATCTACGAGCAGTACTTC.

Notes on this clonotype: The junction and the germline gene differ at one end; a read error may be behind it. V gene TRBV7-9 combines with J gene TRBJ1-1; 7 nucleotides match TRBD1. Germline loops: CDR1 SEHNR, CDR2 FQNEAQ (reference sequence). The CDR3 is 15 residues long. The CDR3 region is CAGSLRGGLGTEAFF. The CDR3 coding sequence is TGTGCCGGCAGTCTCAGGGGGGGATTAGGCACTGAAGCTTTCTTT.

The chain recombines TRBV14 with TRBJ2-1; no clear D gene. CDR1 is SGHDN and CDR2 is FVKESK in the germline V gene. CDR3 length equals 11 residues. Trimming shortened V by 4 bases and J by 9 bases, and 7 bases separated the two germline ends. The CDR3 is CASSLGFEQFF. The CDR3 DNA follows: TGTGCCAGCAGCCTAGGCTTTGAGCAGTTCTTC.

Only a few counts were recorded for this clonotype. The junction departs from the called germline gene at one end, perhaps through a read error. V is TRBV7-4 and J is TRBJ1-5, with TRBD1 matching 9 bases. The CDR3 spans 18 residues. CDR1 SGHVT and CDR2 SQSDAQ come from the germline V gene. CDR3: CAGSLTPPDRGPDQPQHF. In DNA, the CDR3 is TGTGCCGGCAGCTTAACCCCTCCGGACAGGGGCCCGGATCAGCCCCAGCATTTT.

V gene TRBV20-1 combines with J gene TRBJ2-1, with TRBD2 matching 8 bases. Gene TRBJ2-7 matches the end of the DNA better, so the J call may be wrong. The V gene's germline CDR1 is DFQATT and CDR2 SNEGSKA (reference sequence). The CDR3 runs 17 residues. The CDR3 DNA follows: TGCAGTGCTAGAGATAAGCTGCGGCGGGAGGTCAGTTACGAGCAGTACTTC. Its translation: CSARDKLRREVSYEQYF.

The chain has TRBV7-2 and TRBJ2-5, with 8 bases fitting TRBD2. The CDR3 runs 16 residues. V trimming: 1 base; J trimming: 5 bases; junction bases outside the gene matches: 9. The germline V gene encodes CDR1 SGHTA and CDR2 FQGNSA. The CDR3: CASSLGATAGGETQYF. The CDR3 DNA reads TGTGCCAGCAGCTTAGGTGCGACGGCGGGGGGTGAGACCCAGTACTTC.

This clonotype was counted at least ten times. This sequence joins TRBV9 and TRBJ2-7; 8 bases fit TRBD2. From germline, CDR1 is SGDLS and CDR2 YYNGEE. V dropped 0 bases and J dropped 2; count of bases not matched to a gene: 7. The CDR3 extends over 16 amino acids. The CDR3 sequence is CASSVAPGLGTYEQYF. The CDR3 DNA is TGTGCCAGCAGCGTAGCTCCGGGACTAGGTACCTACGAGCAGTACTTC.

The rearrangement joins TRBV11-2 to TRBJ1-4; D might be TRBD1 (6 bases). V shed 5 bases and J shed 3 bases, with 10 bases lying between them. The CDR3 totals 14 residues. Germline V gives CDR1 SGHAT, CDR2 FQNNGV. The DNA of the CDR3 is TGTGCCAGCAGCGCTCGGACAGCTAATGAAAAACTGTTTTTT. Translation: CASSARTANEKLFF.

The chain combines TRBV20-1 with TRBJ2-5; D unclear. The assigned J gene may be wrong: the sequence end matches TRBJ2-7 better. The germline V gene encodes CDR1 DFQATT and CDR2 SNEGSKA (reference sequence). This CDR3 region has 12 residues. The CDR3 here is CSAGQDSYEQYF. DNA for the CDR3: TGCAGTGCTGGTCAGGACTCCTACGAGCAGTACTTC.

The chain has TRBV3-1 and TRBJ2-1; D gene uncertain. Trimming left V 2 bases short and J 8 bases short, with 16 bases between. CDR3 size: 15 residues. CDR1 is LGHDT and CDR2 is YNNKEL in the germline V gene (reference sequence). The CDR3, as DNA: TGTGCCAGCAGCCAAACCGGGCTTCCTATCGATGAGCAGTTCTTC. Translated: CASSQTGLPIDEQFF.

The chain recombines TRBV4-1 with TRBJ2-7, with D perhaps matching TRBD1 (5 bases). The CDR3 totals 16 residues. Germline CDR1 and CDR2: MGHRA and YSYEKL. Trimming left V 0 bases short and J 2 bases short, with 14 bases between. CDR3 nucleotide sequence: TGCGCCAGCAGCCAAGATGGAACAGGTCCGACCTACGAGCAGTACTTC. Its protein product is CASSQDGTGPTYEQYF.